This is a list of T cell receptor beta chains from one sample in a study of blood T cell repertoires in COVID-19. Libraries were prepared by immunoSEQ multiplex PCR; TCRdb keeps only in-frame clonotypes and omits some of them. The repertoire holds 120,000 or so clones, with about 86% as singletons. The sequencing sample was made of peripheral blood. Receptors originate from a woman between 45 and 60 years old with acute or convalescent COVID-19. Each CDR3 is given without its conserved first and last residue. Each record gives: J gene, V gene, CDR3 protein.

>TRBJ1-1|TRBV10-3
AISDARVAF
>TRBJ2-2|TRBV11-1
ASSYAQGSTGELF
>TRBJ1-6|TRBV30
AWSEQVTLH
>TRBJ1-4|TRBV9
ASSRTGNEKLF
>TRBJ2-3|TRBV5-4
ASSLRRESGGADTQY
>TRBJ2-1|TRBV29-1
SASRDLGRDEQF
>TRBJ1-4|TRBV3-1/TRBV3-2
ASSQDPGRNEKLF
>TRBJ2-1|TRBV5-1
ASSLVGNPGSYNEQF
>TRBJ2-1|TRBV5-4
ASSLGGTSGSLFEQF
>TRBJ1-1|TRBV10-2
ASSESIGGEGTEAF
>TRBJ2-1|TRBV9
ASSPPAGEGYNEQF
>TRBJ2-5|TRBV5-4
ASSLGGTRHQETQY
>TRBJ2-2|TRBV6-2/TRBV6-3
ASSYRRQGNTGELF
>TRBJ2-1|TRBV29-1
SVDPTSGGAVIEQF
>TRBJ2-1|TRBV7-7
ASSEGLAGTYNEQF
>TRBJ2-3|TRBV19
ASSMGTGWGTDTQY
>TRBJ1-1|TRBV6-5
ASRRNSKNTEAF
>TRBJ2-2|TRBV13
ASRPETGLTANTGELF
>TRBJ1-5|TRBV5-1
ASSLGPGGNQPQH
>TRBJ2-2|TRBV5-1
ASSPTAANTGELF
>TRBJ1-1|TRBV2
ASRETVLNTEAF
>TRBJ2-7|TRBV10-3
AISEDGSGHNVEQY
>TRBJ1-5|TRBV21-1
ASSTTRTGFIQPQH
>TRBJ1-6|TRBV3-1/TRBV3-2
ASSPADRTNSPLH
>TRBJ2-1|TRBV11-1
ASRPTGSYNEQF
>TRBJ2-3|TRBV5-1
ASSSPQTGRQTDTQY
>TRBJ1-4|TRBV7-6
ASSLVQATNEKLF
>TRBJ2-7|TRBV27
ASWDYSSYEQY
>TRBJ1-1|TRBV5-5
ASSHGAGSMNTEAF
>TRBJ1-5|TRBV12-3/TRBV12-4
ASALEDQPQH
>TRBJ1-1|TRBV9
ASSVDLLGGGGEAF
>TRBJ1-5|TRBV28
ASSFGGGLRNQPQH
>TRBJ2-7|TRBV7-2
ASSLGGFGAGANEQY
>TRBJ2-3|TRBV19
ASSIWGRGPDTQY
>TRBJ2-5|TRBV6-5
ASSYGTTSAETQY
>TRBJ2-6|TRBV28
ASSLRGSGANVLT
>TRBJ1-1|TRBV19
ASKMWMSGAYAEAF
>TRBJ2-1|TRBV5-6
ASSLGGRGSGEQF
>TRBJ1-5|TRBV7-8
ASSPDRSYQPQH
>TRBJ1-6|TRBV11-2
ASSFRAGGTYNSPLH
>TRBJ2-5|TRBV3-1/TRBV3-2
ASSQGSQAGGQETQY
>TRBJ1-3|TRBV11-2
ASSLVTGTYSWDTIY
>TRBJ1-2|TRBV11-2
ASSLGQTSGYGYT
>TRBJ2-2|TRBV18
ASSPPGLAAGAGELF
>TRBJ2-5|TRBV4-2
ASSQEETHQETQY
>TRBJ1-5|TRBV6-5
ATLGSSSNQPQH
>TRBJ1-4|TRBV19
ASSTSGTLAEKLF
>TRBJ1-1|TRBV11-3
ASSSSPTGEAF
>TRBJ2-2|TRBV18
ASSPQRQGNTGELF
>TRBJ1-2|TRBV7-6
ASSLVGQGASNYGYT
>TRBJ1-3|TRBV7-9
ASSSNAGVSGNTIY